Listed below are T cell receptor beta chains from one sample, sequenced in a study of long-term antiretroviral therapy in people with HIV. Using immunoSEQ multiplex PCR, the repertoire was profiled, and TCRdb retains in-frame clones only, with some absent. The sample includes fewer than 20,000 clones, about 89% of them seen just once. Here the sequenced sample was unsorted PBMCs, taken 0.5 years after starting antiretroviral therapy. These receptors all come from a middle-aged man with HIV. Each CDR3 is given without its conserved first and last residue.

V	CDR3
TRBV11-2	ASRFLSGGITDTQY
TRBV18	ASSLRQGNTGELF
TRBV6-5	ASSWGTGRELF
TRBV19	ASSLRDGNTIY
TRBV5-1	ASSFGGGAGNTIY
TRBV7-9	ASSQGGTHQPQH
TRBV5-1	ASSLDLAGGHDEQF
TRBV7-2	ASSRGTGRNTGELF
TRBV19	ASSIGAAAEAF
TRBV7-3	ASSCAGGCADTQY
TRBV21-1	ASSMSIPNSPLH
TRBV30	AWSPLGNQPQH
TRBV29-1	SAAGNEQF
TRBV18	ASSPRQGRNYGYT
TRBV27	ASSLSGFRTDTQY
TRBV7-3	ASSLNGNTEAF